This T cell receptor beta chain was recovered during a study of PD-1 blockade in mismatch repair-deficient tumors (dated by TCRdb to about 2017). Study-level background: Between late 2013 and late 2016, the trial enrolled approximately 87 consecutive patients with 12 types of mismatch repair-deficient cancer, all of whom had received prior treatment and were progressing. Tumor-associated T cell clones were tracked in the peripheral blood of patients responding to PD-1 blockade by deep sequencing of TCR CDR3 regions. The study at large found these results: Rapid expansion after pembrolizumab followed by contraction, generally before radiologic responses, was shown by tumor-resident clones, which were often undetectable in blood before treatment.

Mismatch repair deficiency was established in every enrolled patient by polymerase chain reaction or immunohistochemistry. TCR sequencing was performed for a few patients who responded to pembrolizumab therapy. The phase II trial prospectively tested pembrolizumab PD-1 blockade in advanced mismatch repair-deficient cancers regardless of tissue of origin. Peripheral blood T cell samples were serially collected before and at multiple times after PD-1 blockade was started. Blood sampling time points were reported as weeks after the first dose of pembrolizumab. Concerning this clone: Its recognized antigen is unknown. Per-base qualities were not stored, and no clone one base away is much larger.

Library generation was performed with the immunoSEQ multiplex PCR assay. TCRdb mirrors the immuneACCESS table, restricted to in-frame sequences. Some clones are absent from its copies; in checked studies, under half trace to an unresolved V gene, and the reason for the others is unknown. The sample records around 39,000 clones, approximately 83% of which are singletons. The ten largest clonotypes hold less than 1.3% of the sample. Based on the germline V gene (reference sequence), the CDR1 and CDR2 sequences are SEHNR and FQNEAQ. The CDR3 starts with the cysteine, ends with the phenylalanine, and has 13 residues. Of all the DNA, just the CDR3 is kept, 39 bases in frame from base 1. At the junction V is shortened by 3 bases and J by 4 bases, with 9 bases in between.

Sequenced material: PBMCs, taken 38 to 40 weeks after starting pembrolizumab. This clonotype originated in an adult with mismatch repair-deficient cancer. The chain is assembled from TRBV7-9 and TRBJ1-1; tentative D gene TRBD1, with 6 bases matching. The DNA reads TGTGCCAGCAGCTTCGGACAGACCACTGAAGCTTTCTTT. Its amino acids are CASSFGQTTEAFF.